This T cell receptor beta chain originates from a study of cytomegalovirus exposure and HLA in healthy donors. TCRdb keeps only in-frame clones here, not all; method: immunoSEQ multiplex PCR. The data show fewer than 400,000 clones, just over 85% seen once. An approximately 130-subject validation cohort, separate from the approximately 670-subject first cohort, supplied the donors. Note on this clone: Its antigen is as yet unknown.

Findings and limits, study-wide: Most TCR sequences were rare, but some public TCRs occurred in many donors.

V shed 6 bases, J shed 9 bases, and the junction held 16 bases outside the gene matches. CDR3 size: 16 residues. Germline V CDR1 and CDR2: MDHEN, SYDVKM. Input material: PBMCs. The V and J genes are TRBV28 and TRBJ2-1; 8 bases line up with TRBD2. The sequence derives from a woman younger than 30 in good health and CMV-seronegative. This CDR3 reads CASSDPAGGFLGEQFF. The CDR3 nucleotides read TGTGCCAGCAGCGACCCGGCGGGAGGATTCCTCGGTGAGCAGTTCTTC.